What follows are 20 T cell receptor beta chains derived from one specimen sequenced in a study of Graves' ophthalmopathy and Graves' hyperthyroidism. For repertoire sequencing, the TCR beta CDR3 regions were amplified from RNA transcripts. The first round was an RT-PCR with HTBI primers, and the second round was a multiplex PCR. Each CDR3 protein gets one entry after TCRdb re-called the multiplex PCR reads with MiXCR. Here the sample spans around 660,000 distinct CDR3 sequences, about two fifths being singletons. Sequenced sample: peripheral blood. The receptors stem from an adult man with Graves' ophthalmopathy.

The gene calls are TRBV24-1 and TRBJ2-7, with D possibly being TRBD1 or TRBD2 (5 bases each). CDR1 is KGHDR, CDR2 SFDVKD, per germline. The V end was cut by 5 bases, the J end by 7 bases, with 14 bases between. The CDR3 contains 13 residues. CDR3 sequence reads: CATSGGGYNEQYF. CDR3 sequence (DNA): TGTGCCACCAGTGGTGGGGGATACAATGAGCAGTACTTC.

Regarding this clonotype: It may be a read error: a sequence one base away is much more abundant. CDR3 protein: CASSEGTNTGELLF. The DNA of the CDR3 is TGTGCCAGCAGTGAAGGCACTAACACCGGGGAGCTGCTTTTT. This chain uses TRBV2 with TRBJ2-2; a possible D gene is TRBD2 (5 bases). The CDR3 totals 14 residues. Germline assignment: CDR1 SNHLY and CDR2 FYNNEI.

The chain carries TRBV24-1 and TRBJ2-1, with D unclear. The length of the CDR3 is 14 residues. V was shortened by 0 bases and J by 4 bases, with 6 bases between the two germline ends. Germline loops: CDR1 KGHDR, CDR2 SFDVKD. CDR3 coding DNA: TGTGCCACCAGTGATTTGGAGAGTTACAATGAGCAGTTCTTC. Translated: CATSDLESYNEQFF.

The table lists this clonotype with many counts. The chain carries TRBV7-9 and TRBJ2-2; a weak D match, TRBD2 (5 bases). This CDR3 region has 12 residues. V was pared by 7 bases and J by 4 bases, with 7 bases between. Germline V lookup: CDR1 SEHNR, CDR2 FQNEAQ (reference sequence). The CDR3 DNA sequence: TGTGCCAGCACCGAGGGCACCGGGGAGCTGTTTTTT. Its translation is CASTEGTGELFF.

This clonotype came up many times. V usage is TRBV29-1 and J usage is TRBJ1-1, with a tentative D call TRBD1 (6 bases). The germline V gene encodes CDR1 SQVTM and CDR2 ANQGSEA. Trimming removed 7 bases at V and 3 bases at J, with 9 bases between. There are 11 residues in the CDR3. The CDR3 region has the DNA TGCAGCGCCAACAGGGACACTGAAGCTTTCTTT. Translation gives CSANRDTEAFF. Combining the CDR3 with reference TRBV29-1 and TRBJ1-1 gives the whole variable domain SAVISQKPSRDICQRGTSLTIQCQVDSQVTMMFWYRQQPGQSLTLIATANQGSEATYESGFVIDKFPISRPNLTFSTLTVSNMSPEDSSIYLCSANRDTEAFFGQGTRLTVV.

This clonotype was seen ten or more times. The chain has TRBV9 and TRBJ2-7; D not resolved. CDR1 and CDR2 from the germline V gene are SGDLS and YYNGEE. The CDR3 loop spans 12 amino acids. Trimming shortened V by 0 bases and J by 3 bases, and 4 bases separated the two germline ends. CDR3 in amino acids: CASSVDDYEQYF. The DNA for the CDR3 is TGTGCCAGCAGCGTAGATGACTACGAGCAGTACTTC.

The genes are TRBV14 and TRBJ1-1; unclear D gene. V shed 8 bases and J shed 0 bases, with 16 bases lying between them. Per the germline V gene, CDR1 is SGHDN and CDR2 is FVKESK. The CDR3 has 15 amino acids. The chain's CDR3 is CASEKAEGMNTEAFF. DNA of the CDR3: TGTGCCAGCGAAAAGGCGGAGGGAATGAACACTGAAGCTTTCTTT.

The chain uses TRBV10-3 and TRBJ2-7; either TRBD1 or TRBD2 may supply D (6 bases each). Germline V gene sequence: CDR1 ENHRY, CDR2 SYGVKD. V was pared by 8 bases and J by 0 bases, with 17 bases between. The CDR3 contains 15 residues. The DNA of the CDR3 is TGTGCCATCGTTGGCGGGACACCAAGCTCCTACGAGCAGTACTTC. It codes for CAIVGGTPSSYEQYF.

The chain has TRBV3-1 and TRBJ2-7; unclear D gene. Germline lookup yields CDR1 LGHDT and CDR2 YNNKEL (reference sequence). Trimming stripped 2 bases from V and 7 bases from J, with 12 bases between. The CDR3 runs to 13 residues. The CDR3 DNA reads as TGTGCCAGCAGCCAATTGACCGACGGGGAGCAGTACTTC. Amino acid sequence: CASSQLTDGEQYF.

This clonotype was observed many times. J is TRBJ2-7 and V is TRBV7-6; D may be TRBD1 (6 bases). The CDR3 length is 13 residues. Looked up from germline, CDR1 is SGHVS and CDR2 is FNYEAQ. V was cut by 5 bases and J by 5 bases, with 13 bases left in between. For the CDR3, the DNA is TGTGCCAGCAGCCTATATAAGGGGGACGAGCAGTACTTC. This codes for CASSLYKGDEQYF.

This rearrangement joins TRBV3-1 to TRBJ1-1; 7 bases align to TRBD1. Germline V gives CDR1 LGHDT, CDR2 YNNKEL (reference sequence). The junction had 7 bases not matched to a gene; V was cut back by 6 bases and J by 3 bases. This CDR3 region has 14 residues. The DNA for the CDR3 is TGTGCCAGCAGTCGACAGGGCGTGGACACTGAAGCTTTCTTT. Encoded protein: CASSRQGVDTEAFF. The variable domain in full, completed from reference TRBV3-1 and TRBJ1-1, reads DTAVSQTPKYLVTQMGNDKSIKCEQNLGHDTMYWYKQDSKKFLKIMFSYNNKELIINETVPNRFSPKSPDKAHLNLHINSLELGDSAVYFCASSRQGVDTEAFFGQGTRLTVV.

This sequence joins TRBV4-1 and TRBJ1-2; D remains unclear. The V and J ends lost 1 base and 0 bases respectively, with 12 bases between them. Germline V lookup: CDR1 MGHRA, CDR2 YSYEKL. The CDR3 extends over 16 amino acids. The chain's CDR3 is CASSQGGSYSNYGYTF. CDR3 DNA: TGCGCCAGCAGCCAAGGCGGCAGTTATTCTAACTATGGCTACACCTTC.

The chain joins TRBV19 to TRBJ2-7; possible D gene TRBD2, 5 bases. CDR1 and CDR2 (germline): LNHDA, SQIVND (reference sequence). CDR3 length equals 13 residues. With 3 bases removed from V and 0 bases from J, the gap between germline ends came to 6 bases. Here the CDR3 DNA reads TGTGCCAGTAGTATTGAGGGCTCCTACGAGCAGTACTTC. Residues: CASSIEGSYEQYF.

This clonotype showed up many times. The chain joins TRBV12-3 or TRBV12-4 to TRBJ1-2; D remains unclear. This CDR3 comprises 15 residues. Trimming removed 3 bases at V and 6 bases at J, with 17 bases between. CDR3 DNA sequence: TGTGCCAGCAGTTTTGGTCCGTATGGGTCCCATGGCTACACCTTC. It translates to CASSFGPYGSHGYTF.

The genes are TRBV7-3 and TRBJ2-7, with D tentatively TRBD2 (6 bases). There are 11 residues in the CDR3. The V and J ends lost 5 bases and 10 bases respectively, with 12 bases between them. Per germline, CDR1 SGHTA and CDR2 FQGTGA. CDR3 residues: CASSKAGTQYF. The CDR3 coding sequence is TGTGCCAGCAGCAAGGCCGGGACTCAGTACTTC.

As to this clonotype: The CDR3 ends on some other residue instead of the conserved phenylalanine or tryptophan, so this is likely a read error. The rearrangement links TRBV11-2 to TRBJ1-2, with a weak D call TRBD1 (5 bases). There are 12 residues in the CDR3. Trimming left V 5 bases short and J 3 bases short, with 7 bases between. Per the germline V gene, CDR1 is SGHAT and CDR2 is FQNNGV. The DNA of the CDR3 is TGTGCCAGCAGCCCGGGGGACTATGGCTACACCCTC. Translated: CASSPGDYGYTL.

This clonotype appeared many times. This chain joins TRBV5-6 and TRBJ1-1; tentatively, D is TRBD1 (6 bases). This CDR3 is 14 amino acids long. V was pared by 5 bases and J by 0 bases, with 11 bases between. Germline values: CDR1 SGHDT, CDR2 YYEEEE. CDR3 sequence: CASRPGGMNTEAFF. CDR3 nucleotides: TGTGCCAGCAGGCCCGGGGGCATGAACACTGAAGCTTTCTTT. Looking up the rest from reference TRBV5-6 and TRBJ1-1 gives the full variable domain: DAGVTQSPTHLIKTRGQQVTLRCSPKSGHDTVSWYQQALGQGPQFIFQYYEEEERQRGNFPDRFSGHQFPNYSSELNVNALLLGDSALYLCASRPGGMNTEAFFGQGTRLTVV.

This clonotype appeared many times. V gene TRBV7-9 combines with J gene TRBJ2-5; possibly TRBD2 for D (5 bases). The V end lost 1 base, the J end lost 6 bases, and 12 bases lay between the germline ends. The CDR3 spans 14 residues. Germline loops: CDR1 SEHNR, CDR2 FQNEAQ (reference sequence). The CDR3 reads CASSLEASGKTQYF. The DNA for the CDR3 is TGTGCCAGCAGCTTAGAGGCCAGCGGAAAGACCCAGTACTTC. Full variable domain (remainder filled in from reference TRBV7-9 and TRBJ2-5): DTGVSQNPRHKITKRGQNVTFRCDPISEHNRLYWYRQTLGQGPEFLTYFQNEAQLEKSRLLSDRFSAERPKGSFSTLEIQRTEQGDSAMYLCASSLEASGKTQYFGPGTRLLVL.

This clonotype was seen ten or more times. J is TRBJ1-5 and V is TRBV2; D might be TRBD1 (5 bases). With 6 bases removed from V and 7 bases from J, the gap between germline ends came to 19 bases. The length of the CDR3 is 15 residues. Germline V lookup: CDR1 SNHLY, CDR2 FYNNEI. The CDR3, as DNA: TGTGCCAGCAGCCCTCGCACAGGCGGGGCACAGCCCCAGCATTTT. This gives the protein CASSPRTGGAQPQHF.

This clonotype has just a few counts. This rearrangement joins TRBV19 to TRBJ1-5, with 9 nucleotides matching TRBD1. Germline-derived CDR1 and CDR2 are LNHDA and SQIVND (reference sequence). This CDR3 comprises 15 residues. The J segment lost 4 bases and the V segment lost 11 bases, leaving 12 bases of the junction unmatched. CDR3 in amino acids: CASQYFDRGNQPQHF. For the CDR3, the DNA is TGTGCCTCCCAGTATTTCGACAGGGGGAATCAGCCCCAGCATTTT.